Listed below are T cell receptor beta chains from one sample, sequenced in a study of tumor T cells in aggressive B-cell lymphoma. Some clones are missing from TCRdb's copy, which holds only in-frame ones; the method was immunoSEQ multiplex PCR. The table includes over 300 clones, around nine tenths detected once. The sample taken for sequencing was tumor tissue. These TCRs come from an adult with diffuse large B cell lymphoma. The CDR3 runs from the conserved cysteine through the conserved F or W. D genes are given only for firm matches. Rows may omit the clone size; those that give it use once, few, many or a size class.

D	V	J	size	DNA	CDR3
TRBD2	TRBV5-1	TRBJ2-7	.	TGCGCCAGCAGACCCGCTAGCGGGAGGACCAACGAGCAGTACTTC	CASRPASGRTNEQYF
TRBD1	TRBV30	TRBJ2-7	.	TGTGCCTGGAGTGCGGGACAGGGTCCCGCCTACGAGCAGTACTTC	CAWSAGQGPAYEQYF
.	TRBV21-1	TRBJ1-2	once	TGTGCCAGCAGCAAAGCGGAGGGCCCAAACTATGGTTACACCTTC	CASSKAEGPNYGYTF
TRBD2	TRBV6-5	TRBJ2-2	few	TGTGCCAGTACGTGGGCTAGCGGGATCACCGGGGAGCTGTTTTTT	CASTWASGITGELFF
TRBD2	TRBV9	TRBJ2-7	.	TGTGCCAGCAGCGTGTTAGTAGCGGGGGCCGTAGGCGAGCAGTACTTC	CASSVLVAGAVGEQYF
.	TRBV4-2	TRBJ2-5	few	TGTGCCAGCAGCCAAGAAAGTGGGACGGGAGAAACCCAGTACTTC	CASSQESGTGETQYF
TRBD1	TRBV7-3	TRBJ1-2	.	TGTGCCAGCAGCCCTACAGGGGGCGCGAGCTATGGCTACACCTTC	CASSPTGGASYGYTF
.	TRBV4-3	TRBJ2-3	.	TGCGCCAGCAGCCGAGGTAGCAGCACAGATACGCAGTATTTT	CASSRGSSTDTQYF
TRBD1	TRBV7-8	TRBJ2-5	.	TGTGCCAGCAGCTCAATCGGGACAGGGGTTGAAGAGACCCAGTACTTC	CASSSIGTGVEETQYF
.	TRBV28	TRBJ1-5	.	TGTGCCAGCAGTCCTACTATTCGTCAGCCCCAGCATTTT	CASSPTIRQPQHF
.	TRBV11-2	TRBJ2-5	.	TGTGCCAGCAGCTTAAGCCTAGGAGAGACCCAGTACTTC	CASSLSLGETQYF
TRBD2	TRBV28	TRBJ2-3	few	TGTGCCAGCAGTTTGGGTAGCGGGGTACATGGGGATACGCAGTATTTT	CASSLGSGVHGDTQYF
TRBD1	TRBV5-4	TRBJ2-5	.	TGTGCCAGCAGCCACCCGACAGGGGAGTACCAAGAGACCCAGTACTTC	CASSHPTGEYQETQYF
.	TRBV1	TRBJ1-2	.	TGCACCAGCAGGTTCCATCGTTTGTGCGAAACCTATGGCTACACCTTC	CTSRFHRLCETYGYTF
TRBD1	TRBV7-2	TRBJ2-4	.	TGTGCCAGCAGCCCTTGGGACAGGGATTTCGACATTCAGTACTTC	CASSPWDRDFDIQYF
TRBD2	TRBV7-2	TRBJ2-2	few	TGTGCCAGCTGGTGGGGAGCGGGATACGGGGAGCTGTTTTTT	CASWWGAGYGELFF
TRBD1	TRBV18	TRBJ2-3	.	TGTGCCAGCTCACCAAGGACAGGGACAGATACGCAGTATTTT	CASSPRTGTDTQYF
.	TRBV11-2	TRBJ2-7	.	TGTGCCAGCAGCTCGAACATCTACGAGCAGTACTTC	CASSSNIYEQYF
TRBD1	TRBV7-9	TRBJ1-4	.	TGTGCCAGCAGCCGGGACAGTGGGCGGGAAGAACTGTTTTTT	CASSRDSGREELFF
TRBD1	TRBV27	TRBJ1-1	few	TGTGCCAGCAGTGTGGGACAGGGAACTGAAGCTTTCTTT	CASSVGQGTEAFF
.	TRBV7-8	TRBJ1-2	.	TGTGCCAGCAGCTTATTGCGACAGGCCTATGGCTACACCTTC	CASSLLRQAYGYTF
.	TRBV28	TRBJ2-1	.	TGTGCCAGCAGTCGGACACTCTACAATGAGCAGTTCTTC	CASSRTLYNEQFF
TRBD2	TRBV11-1	TRBJ2-7	.	TGTGCCAGCAGCTTCCATAGCGGGTCCTACGAGCAGTACTTC	CASSFHSGSYEQYF
.	TRBV4-3	TRBJ2-2	.	TGCGCCAGCAGCCCCCGCTCAGGGGCGGACACCGGGGAGCTGTTTTTT	CASSPRSGADTGELFF
.	TRBV28	TRBJ2-7	once	TGTGCCAGCAGCTTTTCCAGGGTACGGGACGAGCAGTACTTC	CASSFSRVRDEQYF
TRBD1	TRBV18	TRBJ1-5	.	TGTGCCAGCTCACGGACAGGAAAGAAGCATAGCAATCAGCCCCAGCATTTT	CASSRTGKKHSNQPQHF
.	TRBV7-2	TRBJ2-7	once	TGTGCCAGCAGCTTATTCCAGGTCAACTACGAGCAGTACTTC	CASSLFQVNYEQYF
.	TRBV5-4	TRBJ1-6	.	TGTGCCAGCAGCTTGGAGAGTAGGGGGAGGGGGTATTCACCCCTCCACTTT	CASSLESRGRGYSPLHF
.	TRBV2	TRBJ2-3	.	TGTGCCAGCAGTGAAACAGGCTCAAGCACAGATACGCAGTATTTT	CASSETGSSTDTQYF
.	TRBV29-1	TRBJ2-3	.	TGCAGCGTTCGGGGAGGTGGTACAGATACGCAGTATTTT	CSVRGGGTDTQYF
.	TRBV6-1	TRBJ2-7	.	TGTGCCAGCAGTGTTACCGGGGGAAAAGGCTCCTACGAGCAGTACTTC	CASSVTGGKGSYEQYF
TRBD2	TRBV9	TRBJ2-5	.	TGTGCCAGCAGCTTCCTGGGGGGGGTCCAAGAGACCCAGTACTTC	CASSFLGGVQETQYF
TRBD1	TRBV11-1	TRBJ1-2	.	TGTGCCAGCAGTTTAGGTCGGGACAGTCGCTATGGCTACACCTTC	CASSLGRDSRYGYTF
TRBD1	TRBV14	TRBJ2-3	.	TGTGCCAGCAGCCCCAACCCGAGGGACAGAGAAAAAAAAACCATCACAGATACGCAGTATTTT	CASSPNPRDREKKTITDTQYF
.	TRBV5-4	TRBJ1-1	.	TGTGCCAGCAGCTTGGGGGTCGGAGACACTGAAGCTTTCTTT	CASSLGVGDTEAFF
.	TRBV11-2	TRBJ2-5	.	TGTGCCAGCAGCTTAGGGCCAGGGGAGACCCAGTACTTC	CASSLGPGETQYF
TRBD1	TRBV6-5	TRBJ1-2	.	TGTGCCAGCAGTTACGCTCCCGGGACAGGGAATGGCTACACCTTC	CASSYAPGTGNGYTF
.	TRBV5-4	TRBJ1-2	.	TGTGCCAGCAGCCCTGGCCCGCTCCTCTATGGCTACACCTTC	CASSPGPLLYGYTF
.	TRBV5-1	TRBJ1-1	.	TGCGCCAGCAGCCGTACAGGGAACACTGAAGCTTTCTTT	CASSRTGNTEAFF
TRBD1	TRBV5-8	TRBJ2-5	.	TGTGCCAGCATCCCGAGACAGGGACAGGGTTCCTCGGGCCAGTACTTC	CASIPRQGQGSSGQYF
.	TRBV5-6	TRBJ2-5	.	TGTGCCAGCAGCTCCCAGGGGAGCGAGACCCAGTACTTC	CASSSQGSETQYF
.	TRBV6-1	TRBJ2-7	.	TGTGCCAGCAGTGCTTCTTACGAGCAGTACTTC	CASSASYEQYF
.	TRBV4-2	TRBJ1-6	.	TGTGCCAGCAGCCCCCTCTCCTATAATTCACCCCTCCACTTT	CASSPLSYNSPLHF
.	TRBV18	TRBJ1-2	.	TGTGCCAGCTCACCACAGGGGGCTAACTATGGCTACACCTTC	CASSPQGANYGYTF
.	TRBV6-5	TRBJ1-4	.	TGTGCCAGCAGTTCGCAGGGCAGAACTAATGAAAAACTGTTTTTT	CASSSQGRTNEKLFF
TRBD1	TRBV19	TRBJ2-5	.	TGTGCCAGTAGTAAGACAGGGATCCCCCAAGAGACCCAGTACTTC	CASSKTGIPQETQYF
.	TRBV16	TRBJ1-2	.	TGTGCCAGCAGCCAATCGTACGGGGGGGAGTCGGCTAACTATGGCTACACCTTC	CASSQSYGGESANYGYTF
TRBD1	TRBV4-2	TRBJ1-1	.	TGTGCCAGCAGCCCGGACAGGGACACTGAAGCTTTCTTT	CASSPDRDTEAFF
.	TRBV7-2	TRBJ2-3	.	TGTGCCAGCACCTTGGGGCAGGGGTCAGATACGCAGTATTTT	CASTLGQGSDTQYF
TRBD1	TRBV4-1	TRBJ2-3	once	TGCGCCAGCAGCCAACTCCCAAGACAGGGGATAAACACAGATACGCAGTATTTT	CASSQLPRQGINTDTQYF
.	TRBV11-2	TRBJ2-7	few	TGTGCCAGCAGCTTAAGGTCTACGGTCAGGAACTACGAGCAGTACTTC	CASSLRSTVRNYEQYF
.	TRBV2	TRBJ2-7	.	TGTGCCAGCAGTGCTCGTTTTGACAGCCAGCAGTACTTC	CASSARFDSQQYF
TRBD1	TRBV2	TRBJ1-2	.	TGTGCCAGCAGGGACAGGACCTATGGCTACACCTTC	CASRDRTYGYTF
TRBD2	TRBV19	TRBJ2-7	.	TGTGCCAGTAGTCGGCTAGCGGATTACGAGCAGTACTTC	CASSRLADYEQYF
.	TRBV5-1	TRBJ1-4	once	TGCGCCAGCACCCCGCCAGGCCTTGAAAAACTGTTTTTT	CASTPPGLEKLFF
TRBD1	TRBV7-9	TRBJ1-1	.	TGTGCCAGCAGCTTAGCCCCGGGACAGGGGATAAACACTGAAGCTTTCTTT	CASSLAPGQGINTEAFF
.	TRBV6-1	TRBJ1-6	.	TGTGCCAGTAGGGGAGGATGGAATTCACCCCTCCACTTT	CASRGGWNSPLHF
.	TRBV7-9	TRBJ2-1	.	TGTGCCAGCAGCTTTTCGCGGGGTACCTACAATGAGCAGTTCTTC	CASSFSRGTYNEQFF